The rows below give T cell receptor beta chains drawn from one sample of a study of memory CD8 T cells in hepatitis C reinfection. The table came from immunoSEQ multiplex PCR; TCRdb's copy has only in-frame clones and leaves some out. Of over 35,000 clones listed, around nine tenths are singletons. Sequences were obtained from naive CD8+ T cells sorted from blood. The receptors were sampled from a man between 18 and 29 years old with hepatitis C virus infection. Each CDR3 is given with its conserved first and last residue. A D gene is named only where the DNA matches it firmly. Clone size is shown for a subset of rows, as once, few, many or a class of expanded clone.

clone_size,j_call,v_call,d_call,cdr3_nt,cdr3_aa
-,TRBJ2-7,TRBV2,TRBD2,TGTGCCAGCGGGAGGGGTACCTACGAGCAGTACTTC,CASGRGTYEQYF
-,TRBJ1-1,TRBV9,TRBD1,TGTGCCAGCAGCAAGACAGGGGGCGTGGGGGGGGTGAACACTGAAGCTTTCTTT,CASSKTGGVGGVNTEAFF
-,TRBJ2-3,TRBV7-6,-,TGTGCCAGCAGCTCCCTTTTAGATACGCAGTATTTT,CASSSLLDTQYF
-,TRBJ2-1,TRBV5-1,TRBD1,TGCGCCAGCAGCTTGGGACAGGGGGGTTACAATGAGCAGTTCTTC,CASSLGQGGYNEQFF
-,TRBJ2-2,TRBV4-1,-,TGCGCCAGCAGCCCCCGCGACACCGGGGAGCTGTTTTTT,CASSPRDTGELFF
-,TRBJ1-6,TRBV2,TRBD1,TGTGCCAACTACGACAGCGGACAGGGGATGAATTCACCCCTCCACTTT,CANYDSGQGMNSPLHF
-,TRBJ2-2,TRBV29-1,-,TGCAGCGTTGAAGTAGCCGGGGCCGGGGAGCTGTTTTTT,CSVEVAGAGELFF
-,TRBJ2-1,TRBV4-1,TRBD2,TGCGCCAGCAGCCAGTCCGGGACTAGCGGAATGCTACTTCGGGATGAGCAGTTCTTC,CASSQSGTSGMLLRDEQFF
-,TRBJ2-7,TRBV13,-,TGTGCCAGCAGCTCTAGCGATTATTCCTACGAGCAGTACTTC,CASSSSDYSYEQYF
-,TRBJ2-2,TRBV6-4,TRBD2,TGTGCCAGCAGGCCCCTGACCGGGCTAGCGGCCCCTCCCCCCGGGGAGCTGTTTTTT,CASRPLTGLAAPPPGELFF
-,TRBJ2-1,TRBV28,-,TGTGCCTCCGACAGGTCACGATCGTTCAATGAGCAGTTCTTC,CASDRSRSFNEQFF
-,TRBJ1-2,TRBV19,-,TGTGCCAGTAGTATAGCTGGGGGCGCGGTTGGCTACACCTTC,CASSIAGGAVGYTF
-,TRBJ2-3,TRBV14,-,TGTGCCAGCAGCATGTTAGCCACAGATACGCAGTATTTT,CASSMLATDTQYF
-,TRBJ2-5,TRBV27,TRBD2,TGTGCCAGCAGTCCTGGGACTAGCGGGAGGTTAGGGCAGTACTTC,CASSPGTSGRLGQYF
-,TRBJ1-2,TRBV7-9,TRBD1,TGTGCCAGCAGCTTAGGACAGGGGAGCGGCTACACCTTC,CASSLGQGSGYTF
-,TRBJ1-1,TRBV28,-,TGTGCCAGCAGTTTAGGGCAGATGAACACTGAAGCTTTCTTT,CASSLGQMNTEAFF
-,TRBJ2-1,TRBV28,TRBD1,TGTGCCAGCAGTATCCTGGACAGGGAGGATGAGCAGTTCTTC,CASSILDREDEQFF
-,TRBJ2-2,TRBV19,-,TGTGCCAGTAGTATCGGGACTCTAAAGGACACCGGGGAGCTGTTTTTT,CASSIGTLKDTGELFF
once,TRBJ2-5,TRBV7-8,TRBD2,TGTGCCAGCAGCTTAGGGCTAGCGGGCCTCCGCCAAGAGACCCAGTACTTC,CASSLGLAGLRQETQYF
-,TRBJ2-5,TRBV7-9,-,TGTGCCAGCAGCCTCGAGACCCAGTACTTC,CASSLETQYF
-,TRBJ1-6,TRBV6-6,-,TGTGCCAGCAGTCTCGGCGGGAGGGGTTCACCCCTCCACTTT,CASSLGGRGSPLHF
-,TRBJ2-7,TRBV29-1,TRBD1,TGCAGCGTTGAATTCTCCGGGACAGGGGTCGAGCAGTACTTC,CSVEFSGTGVEQYF
-,TRBJ2-7,TRBV27,TRBD2,TGTGCCAGCAGTCACCTCTTGAGCGGGAGTGGTAACGAGCAGTACTTC,CASSHLLSGSGNEQYF
-,TRBJ1-4,TRBV4-1,TRBD1,TGCGCCAGCAGCCCATGGACAGGGGGATTTGGTAATGAAAAACTGTTTTTT,CASSPWTGGFGNEKLFF
-,TRBJ2-7,TRBV11-2,TRBD2,TGTGCCAGCAGCCTAGGGACTAGCGGGAGGGGCTCCTACGAGCAGTACTTC,CASSLGTSGRGSYEQYF
-,TRBJ2-7,TRBV5-4,TRBD2,TGTGCCAGCAGCCCGGCTGGGGCGGGAGCCTACGAGCAGTACTTC,CASSPAGAGAYEQYF
once,TRBJ2-4,TRBV19,TRBD2,TGTGCCAGTACACCGGATAGCGGGGCCAAAAACATTCAGTACTTC,CASTPDSGAKNIQYF
few,TRBJ1-2,TRBV6-5,-,TGTGCCAGCAGTGGTTCGCGACAGCCTAACTATGGCTACACCTTC,CASSGSRQPNYGYTF
-,TRBJ2-5,TRBV6-1,-,TGTGCCAGCACGTACCAAGAGACCCAGTACTTC,CASTYQETQYF
-,TRBJ2-7,TRBV27,-,TGTGCCAGCAGTTTCGCGGATTCCTACGAGCAGTACTTC,CASSFADSYEQYF
-,TRBJ2-1,TRBV29-1,-,TGCAGCGTTGTCGGGGGCTACAATGAGCAGTTCTTC,CSVVGGYNEQFF
-,TRBJ1-2,TRBV7-3,-,TGTGCCAGCAGCTTAAGGCAGGGTTTAGGCTACACCTTC,CASSLRQGLGYTF
-,TRBJ1-2,TRBV5-1,TRBD1,TGCGCCAGCAGCAGAATAGGACAGGGGGCGCAGGAAGTCACCTTC,CASSRIGQGAQEVTF